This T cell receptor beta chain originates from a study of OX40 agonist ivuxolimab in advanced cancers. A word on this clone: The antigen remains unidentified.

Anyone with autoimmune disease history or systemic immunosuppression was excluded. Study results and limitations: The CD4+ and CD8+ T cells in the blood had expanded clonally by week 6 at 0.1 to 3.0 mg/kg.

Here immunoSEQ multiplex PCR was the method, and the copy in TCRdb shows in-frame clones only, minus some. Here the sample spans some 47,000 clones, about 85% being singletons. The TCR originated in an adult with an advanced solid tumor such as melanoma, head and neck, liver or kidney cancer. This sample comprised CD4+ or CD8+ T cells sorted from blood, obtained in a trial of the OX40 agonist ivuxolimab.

The CDR3 sequence: CASSHRGGNTGELFF. For the CDR3, the DNA is TGTGCCAGCAGCCACAGGGGCGGGAACACCGGGGAGCTGTTTTTT. This chain links TRBV7-9 with TRBJ2-2, with TRBD1 matching 7 bases. The CDR3 extends over 15 amino acids. The J segment lost 1 base and the V segment lost 5 bases, leaving 4 bases of the junction unmatched. Germline V gene lookup returns CDR1 SEHNR and CDR2 FQNEAQ (reference sequence).